The 10 T cell receptor beta chains reported below all come from one sample, sequenced in a study of T cell changes during pregnancy in multiple sclerosis. Here immunoSEQ multiplex PCR was the method, and the copy in TCRdb shows in-frame clones only, minus some. Among around 130,000 clones listed, approximately 93% were seen once. Source: peripheral blood, taken before pregnancy. The receptor set was obtained from a female donor with multiple sclerosis, enrolled in a pregnancy study.

This sequence joins TRBV19 and TRBJ2-1, with TRBD2 matching over 8 bases. Germline V lookup: CDR1 LNHDA, CDR2 SQIVND (reference sequence). The CDR3 runs to 18 residues. After removal of 5 bases from V and 7 bases from J, the junction contained 19 bases not matched to a gene. The CDR3 bases are TGTGCCAGTAGTGAAGGGGTAGCGGGGTTCGGGGGGAAAAATGAGCAGTTCTTC. Amino acid sequence: CASSEGVAGFGGKNEQFF.

In regard to this clone: In the same sample, other DNA sequences code for this CDR3. This chain connects TRBV27 to TRBJ1-5; TRBD1 matches 9 bases. The CDR3 runs 14 residues. From germline, CDR1 is MNHEY and CDR2 SMNVEV (reference sequence). V trimming: 2 bases; J trimming: 6 bases; junction bases outside the gene matches: 2. This chain's CDR3 is CASSLRTGVQPQHF. CDR3 in DNA: TGTGCCAGCAGTTTAAGGACAGGGGTTCAGCCCCAGCATTTT.

The chain recombines TRBV7-9 with TRBJ2-6, with D possibly TRBD2 on 5 matching bases. Trimming cost V 5 bases and J 1 base, with 6 bases left between them. The CDR3 is made up of 14 amino acids. From germline, CDR1 is SEHNR and CDR2 FQNEAQ (reference sequence). The CDR3 region is CASSGSSGANVLTF. CDR3 coding DNA: TGTGCCAGCAGCGGGAGTTCTGGGGCCAACGTCCTGACTTTC. Filled out from reference TRBV7-9 and TRBJ2-6, the complete variable domain reads DTGVSQNPRHKITKRGQNVTFRCDPISEHNRLYWYRQTLGQGPEFLTYFQNEAQLEKSRLLSDRFSAERPKGSFSTLEIQRTEQGDSAMYLCASSGSSGANVLTFGAGSRLTVL.

The CDR3 spells CASSLGAAGEQYF. CDR3 DNA: TGTGCCAGCAGCTTGGGGGCTGCGGGTGAGCAGTACTTC. This chain links TRBV11-2 with TRBJ2-7, with a possible D match to TRBD1 (6 bases). The CDR3 runs to 13 residues. Deletions cut 3 bases from V and 7 bases from J, with 13 bases between. CDR1 is SGHAT, CDR2 FQNNGV, per germline.

The chain is built from TRBV5-1 and TRBJ2-3, with D perhaps matching TRBD1 (6 bases). CDR1 and CDR2 from the germline V gene are SGHRS and YFSETQ. This CDR3 contains 15 residues. V lost 4 bases and J 2 bases, leaving 14 bases between the germline ends. CDR3 bases: TGCGCCAGCAGCGCAAAACAGGGACCCACAGATACGCAGTATTTT. Residues: CASSAKQGPTDTQYF. The full variable domain, completed using reference TRBV5-1 and TRBJ2-3, is KAGVTQTPRYLIKTRGQQVTLSCSPISGHRSVSWYQQTPGQGLQFLFEYFSETQRNKGNFPGRFSGRQFSNSRSEMNVSTLELGDSALYLCASSAKQGPTDTQYFGPGTRLTVL.

The chain combines TRBV18 with TRBJ2-1; D is unclear. Per germline, CDR1 KGHSH and CDR2 LQKENI. This CDR3 is 16 amino acids long. Trimming took 1 base from V and 0 from J, leaving 10 bases between them. CDR3 residues: CASSPLGAVSYNEQFF. In DNA form, the CDR3 reads TGTGCCAGCTCACCACTTGGTGCAGTCTCCTACAATGAGCAGTTCTTC. The whole variable domain, filled in from reference TRBV18 and TRBJ2-1, reads NAGVMQNPRHLVRRRGQEARLRCSPMKGHSHVYWYRQLPEEGLKFMVYLQKENIIDESGMPKERFSAEFPKEGPSILRIQQVVRGDSAAYFCASSPLGAVSYNEQFFGPGTRLTVL.

The chain combines TRBV7-9 with TRBJ2-1; 9 bases are shared with TRBD2. The germline V gene encodes CDR1 SEHNR and CDR2 FQNEAQ (reference sequence). Trimming took 5 bases from V and 6 from J; bases not matched to a gene: 11. The length of the CDR3 is 16 residues. Written as DNA, the CDR3 is TGTGCCAGCAGCGACCTGGGGCGCGGGGGGGCCAATGAGCAGTTCTTC. Its protein product is CASSDLGRGGANEQFF.

As DNA, the CDR3 is TGTGCCAGCAGCCGGGGGAATCAGCCCCAGCATTTT. Translated, it gives CASSRGNQPQHF. This chain connects TRBV7-9 to TRBJ1-5; possibly TRBD1 for D (5 bases). Germline V lookup: CDR1 SEHNR, CDR2 FQNEAQ (reference sequence). The V gene lost 5 bases and the J gene lost 4 bases, with 6 bases spanning the gap. The CDR3 sequence is 12 residues long.

V and J are TRBV2 and TRBJ1-1, with D uncertain. The germline V gene encodes CDR1 SNHLY and CDR2 FYNNEI. This CDR3 comprises 11 residues. V lost 5 bases and J lost 7, with 8 bases in between. CDR3 DNA: TGTGCCAGCAGTTACGCCGGTGAAGCTTTCTTT. It codes for CASSYAGEAFF.

The V call is TRBV15, the J call TRBJ2-7, with TRBD2 matching 11 bases. The CDR3 loop spans 15 amino acids. V lost 1 base and J lost 7; bases outside the gene matches: 6. Germline V lookup: CDR1 LNHNV, CDR2 YYDKDF (reference sequence). The CDR3: CATSRASGRTGEQYF. CDR3 in DNA: TGTGCCACCAGCAGAGCTAGCGGGAGGACGGGAGAGCAGTACTTC.